This TCR beta chain comes out of a study of T cell responses to AZD1222 COVID-19 vaccine. Whole-study results and caveats: Females made up more of the donors, who were largely white British, and clonal diversity may have come out too low. Baseline seropositives among AZD1222 recipients totaled only six or seven.

With regard to this clone: Its matching antigen is unknown.

Some clones are missing from TCRdb's copy, which holds only in-frame ones; the method was immunoSEQ multiplex PCR. The table records 80,000 to 100,000 clones, approximately 85% of them present only once. With 5 bases removed from V and 9 bases from J, the gap between germline ends came to 14 bases. The CDR3 sequence is 14 residues long. CDR1 and CDR2 (germline): SGHVS, FQNEAQ. The chain has TRBV7-8 and TRBJ1-6, with D perhaps TRBD1 (5 bases). This sequence was found in an adult who received the AZD1222 COVID-19 vaccine. The sequences come from peripheral blood, collected 28 days after the second AZD1222 dose. CDR3 amino acids: CASSPPTGGSPLHF. CDR3 nucleotide sequence: TGTGCCAGCAGCCCCCCTACCGGGGGTTCACCCCTCCACTTT.